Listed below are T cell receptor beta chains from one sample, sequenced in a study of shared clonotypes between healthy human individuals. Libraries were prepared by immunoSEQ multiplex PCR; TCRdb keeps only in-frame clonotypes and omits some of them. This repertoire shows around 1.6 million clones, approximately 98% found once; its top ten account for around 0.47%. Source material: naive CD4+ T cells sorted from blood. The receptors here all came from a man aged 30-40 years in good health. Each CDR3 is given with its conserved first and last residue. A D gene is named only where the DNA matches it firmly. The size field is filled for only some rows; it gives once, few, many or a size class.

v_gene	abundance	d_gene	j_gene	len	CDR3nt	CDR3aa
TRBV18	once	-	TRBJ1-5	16	TGTGCCAGCTCACCACCCGGGGGCGGGAAGAATCAGCCCCAGCATTTT	CASSPPGGGKNQPQHF
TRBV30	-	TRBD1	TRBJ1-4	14	TGTGCCGGACACCTGGGACAGGGTAGGGAAAAACTGTTTTTT	CAGHLGQGREKLFF
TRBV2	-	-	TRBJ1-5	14	TGTGCCAGCAGTGCAGAAGGGGGAGGGCAGCCCCAGCATTTT	CASSAEGGGQPQHF
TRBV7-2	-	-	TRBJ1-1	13	TGTGCCAGCAGCTTCGCGGGGCCCACTGAAGCTTTCTTT	CASSFAGPTEAFF
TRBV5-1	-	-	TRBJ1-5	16	TGCGCCAGCAGCTTGGATGTGAACAGGGTGGGTCAGCCCCAGCATTTT	CASSLDVNRVGQPQHF
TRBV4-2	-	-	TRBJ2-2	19	TGTGCCAGCAGCCAAGATCTGGCGGAGGACACAGCGAACACCGGGGAGCTGTTTTTT	CASSQDLAEDTANTGELFF
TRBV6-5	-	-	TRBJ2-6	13	TGTGCCACCAGGGGCGGTGGGGCCAACGTCCTGACTTTC	CATRGGGANVLTF
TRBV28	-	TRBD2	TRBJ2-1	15	TGTGCCAGCAGTTTCGGAGCGGGATCGCCGATTGAGCAGTTCTTC	CASSFGAGSPIEQFF
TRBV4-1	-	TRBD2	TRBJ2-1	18	TGCGCCAGCAGCCACCGGACTAGCGGGAGGGTTCTTAGGAATGAGCAGTTCTTC	CASSHRTSGRVLRNEQFF
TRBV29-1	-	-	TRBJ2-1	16	TGCAGCGTTGAAAAGTCGGGTAGTACCTCCTACAATGAGCAGTTCTTC	CSVEKSGSTSYNEQFF
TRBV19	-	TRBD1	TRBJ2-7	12	TGTGCCAGTAGTAGTGAAAGGGGGCCTCCGTACTTC	CASSSERGPPYF
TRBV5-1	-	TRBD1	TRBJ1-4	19	TGCGCCAGCAGCTCCTTTCCCCCGGACAGGGGGGTCCAAAATGAAAAACTGTTTTTT	CASSSFPPDRGVQNEKLFF
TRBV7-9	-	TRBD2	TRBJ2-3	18	TGTGCCAGCAGCCAAGGACAAAGACTAGCGGGGGTCACAGATACGCAGTATTTT	CASSQGQRLAGVTDTQYF
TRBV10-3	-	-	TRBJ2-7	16	TGTGCCATCAGTGAGTCGTCCAATCCCAGGGGCGGGGAGCAGTACTTC	CAISESSNPRGGEQYF
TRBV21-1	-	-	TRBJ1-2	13	TGTGCCCGCTGGACAGGGCCTAACTATGGCTACACCTTC	CARWTGPNYGYTF
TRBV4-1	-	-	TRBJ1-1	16	TGCGCCAGCAGACCCGGGGAGGGAGAGGGGAACACTGAAGCTTTCTTT	CASRPGEGEGNTEAFF
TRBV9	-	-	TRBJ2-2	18	TGTGCCAGCAGCGTAGAAGTTAATGTCGGACAGAGCACCGGGGAGCTGTTTTTT	CASSVEVNVGQSTGELFF
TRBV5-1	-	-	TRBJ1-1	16	TGCGCCAGCAGCTTGTTGGCAGGGCCGAGGAACACTGAAGCTTTCTTT	CASSLLAGPRNTEAFF
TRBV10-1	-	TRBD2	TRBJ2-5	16	TGCGCCAGCAGTGAGTCTTTAGCGGGAGACTGGGAGACCCAGTACTTC	CASSESLAGDWETQYF
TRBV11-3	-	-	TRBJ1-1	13	TGTGCCAGCAGCTTAGGTTTGAGGACTGAAGCTTTCTTT	CASSLGLRTEAFF
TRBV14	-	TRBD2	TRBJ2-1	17	TGTGCCAGCAGCCAGGGACCACTAGCGGGATGGGGGAATGAGCAGTTCTTC	CASSQGPLAGWGNEQFF
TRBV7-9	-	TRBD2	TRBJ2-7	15	TGTGCCAGCAGCTCGGGACTAGCGGGAGTGGGCGAGCAGTACTTC	CASSSGLAGVGEQYF
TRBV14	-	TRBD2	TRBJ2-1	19	TGTGCCAGCAGCCAAGCCCGGGGTAGGCTAGCGGGAAACTACAATGAGCAGTTCTTC	CASSQARGRLAGNYNEQFF
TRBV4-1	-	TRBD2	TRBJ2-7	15	TGCGCCAGCAGCCAGTTACTAGCGGGAGCCTACGAGCAGTACTTC	CASSQLLAGAYEQYF
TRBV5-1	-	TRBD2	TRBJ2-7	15	TGCGCCAGCAGCTTGCTAGCGGGAGAATGGTACGAGCAGTACTTC	CASSLLAGEWYEQYF
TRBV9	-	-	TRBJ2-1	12	TGTGCCAGCAGCGGATCAGGGACAGAGCAGTTCTTC	CASSGSGTEQFF
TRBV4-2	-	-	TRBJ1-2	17	TGTGCCAGCAGCCAAGATAAGTCCTCGGGAATTAACTATGGCTACACCTTC	CASSQDKSSGINYGYTF
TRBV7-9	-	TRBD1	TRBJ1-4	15	TGTGCCAGCAGCCCCTCGACAGGGTTCGTGGTAAAACTGTTTTTT	CASSPSTGFVVKLFF
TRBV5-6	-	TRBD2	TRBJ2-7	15	TGTGCCAGCAGCTTGAGAGGGAGCGGGGGCTACGAGCAGTACTTC	CASSLRGSGGYEQYF
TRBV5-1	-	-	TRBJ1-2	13	TGCGCCAGCAGCCCTTACATGGGCTATGGCTACACCTTC	CASSPYMGYGYTF
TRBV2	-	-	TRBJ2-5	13	TGTGCCAGCAGGGGAGCCATCCAAGAGACCCAGTACTTC	CASRGAIQETQYF
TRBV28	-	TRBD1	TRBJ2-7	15	TGTGCCAGCAGTGGCGGACAGGGGCACCCCTACGAGCAGTACTTC	CASSGGQGHPYEQYF
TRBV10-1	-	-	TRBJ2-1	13	TGCGCCAGCAGAGACCCACCGTGGTATGAGCAGTTCTTC	CASRDPPWYEQFF
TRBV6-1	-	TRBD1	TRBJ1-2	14	TGTGCCAGCAGTGACGCCGGGACAGGGGGAGGCTACACCTTC	CASSDAGTGGGYTF
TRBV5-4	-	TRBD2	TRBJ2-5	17	TGTGCCAGCAGCTTGGAGCTAGCGGGGCCAGGGGTGGAGACCCAGTACTTC	CASSLELAGPGVETQYF
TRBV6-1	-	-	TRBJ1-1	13	TGTGCCAGCCAGGAAGGGATTTACACTGAAGCTTTCTTT	CASQEGIYTEAFF
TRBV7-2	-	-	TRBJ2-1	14	TGTGCCAGCAGCTTCTCCCTTGGGGCAAATGAGCAGTTCTTC	CASSFSLGANEQFF
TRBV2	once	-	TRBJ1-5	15	TGTGCCAGCAGGGGCCTGAGCTGGGGCTTGGAGCCCCAGCATTTT	CASRGLSWGLEPQHF
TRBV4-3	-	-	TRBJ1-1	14	TGCGCCAGCAGCCAAGATACTGGGGACACTGAAGCTTTCTTT	CASSQDTGDTEAFF
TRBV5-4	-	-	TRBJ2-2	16	TGTGCCAGCAGCCCTCTAGGAGTGGCTAACACCGGGGAGCTGTTTTTT	CASSPLGVANTGELFF
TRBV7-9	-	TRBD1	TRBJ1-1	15	TGTGCCAGCAGCTTCCCGGGACAGGGGGACACTGAAGCTTTCTTT	CASSFPGQGDTEAFF
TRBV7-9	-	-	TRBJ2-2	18	TGTGCCAGCAGCTTTTGGACGGACGAAAGGGGAGCCACCGGGGAGCTGTTTTTT	CASSFWTDERGATGELFF
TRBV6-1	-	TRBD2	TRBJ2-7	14	TGTGCCAGCAGCATGCCGGGACTAGCGTGGGAGCAGTACTTC	CASSMPGLAWEQYF
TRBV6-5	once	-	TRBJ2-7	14	TGTGCCAGCAGCTACTCAAGGGAAACGGGCGAGCAGTACTTC	CASSYSRETGEQYF
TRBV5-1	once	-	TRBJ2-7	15	TGCGCCAGCAGCCGTGATGTAGGACAGTCCTACGAGCAGTACTTC	CASSRDVGQSYEQYF
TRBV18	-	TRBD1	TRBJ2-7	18	TGTGCCAGCTCACCACTATACAGGGGGTCAAGTCCCATCTACGAGCAGTACTTC	CASSPLYRGSSPIYEQYF
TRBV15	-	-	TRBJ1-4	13	TGTGCCACCAGCTTCCGACCCGATGAAAAACTGTTTTTT	CATSFRPDEKLFF
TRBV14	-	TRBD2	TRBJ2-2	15	TGTGCCACCCAAAGCGGGAGGACGTACACCGGGGAGCTGTTTTTT	CATQSGRTYTGELFF
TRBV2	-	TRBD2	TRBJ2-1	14	TGTGCCGCCCGGGGTCTAGCGGGAGGGACTGAGCAGTTCTTC	CAARGLAGGTEQFF
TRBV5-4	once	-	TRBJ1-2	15	TGTGCCAGCAGCTTGGAGGGCAGGACGAACTATGGCTACACCTTC	CASSLEGRTNYGYTF
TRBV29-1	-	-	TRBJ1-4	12	TGCAGCGTGACAGGAGTGGGTGAAAAACTGTTTTTT	CSVTGVGEKLFF
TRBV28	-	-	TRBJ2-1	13	TGTGCCACCGTCGTCTCGGGTTACAATGAGCAGTTCTTC	CATVVSGYNEQFF
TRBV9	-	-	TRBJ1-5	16	TGTGCCAGCAGCGCCTCGGGGCTTGGGAGGAGTTGGCCCCAGCATTTT	CASSASGLGRSWPQHF
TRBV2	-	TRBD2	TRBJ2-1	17	TGTGCCAGCACCCTAACCCCCGTGGGACTAGCGGGAAATGAGCAGTTCTTC	CASTLTPVGLAGNEQFF